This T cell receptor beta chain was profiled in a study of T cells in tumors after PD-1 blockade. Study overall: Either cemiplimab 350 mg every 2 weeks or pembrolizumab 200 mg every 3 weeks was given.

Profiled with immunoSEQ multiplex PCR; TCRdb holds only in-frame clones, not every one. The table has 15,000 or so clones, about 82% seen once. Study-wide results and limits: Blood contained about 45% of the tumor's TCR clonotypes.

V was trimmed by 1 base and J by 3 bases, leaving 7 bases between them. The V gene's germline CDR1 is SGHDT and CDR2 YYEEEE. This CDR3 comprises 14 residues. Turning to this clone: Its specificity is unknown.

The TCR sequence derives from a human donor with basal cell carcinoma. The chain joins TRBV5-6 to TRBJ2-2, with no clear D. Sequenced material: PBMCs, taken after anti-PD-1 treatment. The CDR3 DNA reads TGTGCCAGCAGCTTGCTGTTCTACACCGGGGAGCTGTTTTTT. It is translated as CASSLLFYTGELFF. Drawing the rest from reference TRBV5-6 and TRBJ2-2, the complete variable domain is DAGVTQSPTHLIKTRGQQVTLRCSPKSGHDTVSWYQQALGQGPQFIFQYYEEEERQRGNFPDRFSGHQFPNYSSELNVNALLLGDSALYLCASSLLFYTGELFFGEGSRLTVL.